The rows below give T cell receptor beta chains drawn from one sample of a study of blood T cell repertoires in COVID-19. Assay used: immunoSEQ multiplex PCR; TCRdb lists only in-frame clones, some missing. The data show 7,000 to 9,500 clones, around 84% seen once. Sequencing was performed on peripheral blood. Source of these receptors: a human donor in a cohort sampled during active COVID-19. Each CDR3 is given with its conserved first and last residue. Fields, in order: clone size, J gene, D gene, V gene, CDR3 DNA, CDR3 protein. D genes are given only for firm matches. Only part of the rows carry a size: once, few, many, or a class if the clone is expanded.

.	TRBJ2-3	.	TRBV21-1	TGTGCCAGCAGCAAAGTTCGGACTAGCGGGGGGACCACAGATACGCAGTATTTT	CASSKVRTSGGTTDTQYF
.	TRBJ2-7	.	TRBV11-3	TGTGCCAGCAGCTTATCCTCCGGGACCTACGAGCAGTACTTC	CASSLSSGTYEQYF
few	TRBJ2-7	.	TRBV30	TGTGCCTGGAGTGTGTCGCGGACAGCCTACGAGCAGTACTTC	CAWSVSRTAYEQYF
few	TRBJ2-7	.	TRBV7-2	TGTGCCAGCACCTTAGACAGCGGTCGCTACGAGCAGTACTTC	CASTLDSGRYEQYF
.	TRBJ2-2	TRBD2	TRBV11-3	TGTGCCAGCAGCTTAGAAGGGACTAGTTCATCCGGGGAGCTGTTTTTT	CASSLEGTSSSGELFF
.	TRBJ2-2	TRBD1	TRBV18	TGTGCCAGCTCACCACAGAGACAGGGGGCGCGAACCGGGGAGCTGTTTTTT	CASSPQRQGARTGELFF
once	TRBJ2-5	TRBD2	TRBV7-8	TGTGCCAGCAGCTTCTCCGGGACTAGGGGAGAGACCCAGTACTTC	CASSFSGTRGETQYF
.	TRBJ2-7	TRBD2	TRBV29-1	TGCAGCCCCGGGTCGGGGGGGGTCTGCGAGCAGTACTTC	CSPGSGGVCEQYF
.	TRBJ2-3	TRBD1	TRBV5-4	TGTGCCAGCAGCTTGTGGGCCGGGACAGTAAACACAGATACGCAGTATTTT	CASSLWAGTVNTDTQYF
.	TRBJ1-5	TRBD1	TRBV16	TGTGCCAGCAGCCCCCCCCCGACAGGGTGGGGTCAGCCCCAGCATTTT	CASSPPPTGWGQPQHF
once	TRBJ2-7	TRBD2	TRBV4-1	TGCGCCAGCAGCCAAGTTCAAGGGAGGGGATCCTACGAGCAGTACTTC	CASSQVQGRGSYEQYF
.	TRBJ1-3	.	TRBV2	TGTGCCAGCAGTGACAGGGACTACACCATATATTTT	CASSDRDYTIYF
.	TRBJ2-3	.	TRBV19	TGTGCCAGTAGTAAGGGGGGGATTAGCACAGATACGCAGTATTTT	CASSKGGISTDTQYF
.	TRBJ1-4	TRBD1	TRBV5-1	TGCGCCAGCAGTACCAGGGGGCTCGGTAATGAAAAACTGTTTTTT	CASSTRGLGNEKLFF
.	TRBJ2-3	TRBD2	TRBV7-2	TGTGCCAGCAGCTTTCTTATGGCGGGGGTCACAGATACGCAGTATTTT	CASSFLMAGVTDTQYF
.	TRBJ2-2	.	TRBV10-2	TGCGCCAGCAGGGGAGAAGCCGGGGAGCTGTTTTTT	CASRGEAGELFF
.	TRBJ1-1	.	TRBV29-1	TGCAGCGTTGGTTCTAGGCAAACGATGAACACTGAAGCTTTCTTT	CSVGSRQTMNTEAFF
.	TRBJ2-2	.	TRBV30	TGTGCCTGGAGTGTCGGGGTCCCCGGGGAGCTGTTTTTT	CAWSVGVPGELFF
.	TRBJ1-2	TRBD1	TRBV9	TGTGCCAGCAGCGCCCAGACAGGGGGTGGGGGCTACACCTTC	CASSAQTGGGGYTF
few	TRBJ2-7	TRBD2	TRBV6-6	TGTGCCAGCAGTTCCCGGGACGGCGGGAGAGAGCAGTACTTC	CASSSRDGGREQYF
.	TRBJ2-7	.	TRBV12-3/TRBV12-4	TGTGCCAGCAGTTTAGGCCAGGGCCACGAGCAGTACTTC	CASSLGQGHEQYF
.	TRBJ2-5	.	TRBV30	TGTGCCTGGAGTGTAGCTGATTGGACTCACAAAAGAGAGACCCAGTACTTC	CAWSVADWTHKRETQYF
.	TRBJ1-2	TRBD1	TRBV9	TGTGCCAGCAGCCTCTCCGGGACAGGGGGCACTGGCTACACCTTC	CASSLSGTGGTGYTF
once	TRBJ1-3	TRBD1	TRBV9	TGTGCCAGCAGCCCTCGACAGGGATTGAGCTCTGGAAACACCATATATTTT	CASSPRQGLSSGNTIYF
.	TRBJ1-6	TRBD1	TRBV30	TGTGCCTGGAGGCAGGGGGCCGGTGATTCACCCCTCCACTTT	CAWRQGAGDSPLHF
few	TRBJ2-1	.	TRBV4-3	TGCGCCAGCAGCCAAGCCAGGGTCGGGCCACCCTACAATGAGCAGTTCTTC	CASSQARVGPPYNEQFF
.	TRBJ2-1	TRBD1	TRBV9	TGTGCCAGCAGCCTTAGGACAGGGGGTCTGAGCTCCTACAATGAGCAGTTCTTC	CASSLRTGGLSSYNEQFF
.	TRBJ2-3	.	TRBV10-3	TGTGCCATCAGTGAGTCGAATGGACTCAAACATGCAGATACGCAGTATTTT	CAISESNGLKHADTQYF
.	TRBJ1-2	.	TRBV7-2	TGTGCCAGCAGCCCTGACAGGTTCCCCTCCTATGGCTACACCTTC	CASSPDRFPSYGYTF
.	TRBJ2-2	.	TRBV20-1	TGCAGTGCTAGTCCAGGGACGAACACCGGGGAGCTGTTTTTT	CSASPGTNTGELFF
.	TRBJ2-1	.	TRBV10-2	TGCGCCAGCAGTGAGGGACGGGGTTACAATGAGCAGTTCTTC	CASSEGRGYNEQFF
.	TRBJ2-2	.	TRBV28	TGTGCCAGCAGTTTCAATCAGGGGAGAAGCGGGGAGCTGTTTTTT	CASSFNQGRSGELFF
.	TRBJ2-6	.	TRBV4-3	TGCGCCAGCAGCCAAGATGTAGCGTCTGGGGCCAACGTCCTGACTTTC	CASSQDVASGANVLTF
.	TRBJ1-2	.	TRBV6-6	TGTGCCAGCAGTTACAAGGGGGATTATGGCTACACCTTC	CASSYKGDYGYTF
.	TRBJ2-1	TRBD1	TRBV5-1	TGCGCCAGCAGGCTGGGACAGGCTAGCTCCTACAATGAGCAGTTCTTC	CASRLGQASSYNEQFF
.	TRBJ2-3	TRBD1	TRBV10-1	TGCGCCAGCAGCCTACAGACAGGGGCCACAGATACGCAGTATTTT	CASSLQTGATDTQYF
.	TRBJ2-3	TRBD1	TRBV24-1	TGTGCCACCAGTTCCACAGGGGGCGCAGATACGCAGTATTTT	CATSSTGGADTQYF
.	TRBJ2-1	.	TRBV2	TGTGCCAGCAGTGAAGCGGGGCATGAGCAGTTCTTC	CASSEAGHEQFF
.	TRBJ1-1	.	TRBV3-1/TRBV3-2	TGTGCCAGCAGCCAGACAACGAACACTGAAGCTTTCTTT	CASSQTTNTEAFF
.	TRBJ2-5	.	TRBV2	TGTGCCAGCAGTGAATGGCCCACGTACCAAGAGACCCAGTACTTC	CASSEWPTYQETQYF
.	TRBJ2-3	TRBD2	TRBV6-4	TGTGCCAGCAGCAGACTAGCGGAAGATACGCAGTATTTT	CASSRLAEDTQYF
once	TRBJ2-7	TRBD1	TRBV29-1	TGCAGCGTTGACGGACAGGGGACCTACGAGCAGTACTTC	CSVDGQGTYEQYF